This entry lists 11 T cell receptor beta chains sequenced from one sample in a study of blood T cell repertoires in COVID-19. Assay used: immunoSEQ multiplex PCR; TCRdb lists only in-frame clones, some missing. Of more than 200,000 clones listed, about 88% are singletons. The sequenced sample was PBMCs or T cells enriched from blood (not recorded which). The receptors were sampled from a woman aged 50 to 60 who had recovered from COVID-19.

This clone came up once. The chain couples TRBV7-8 to TRBJ1-5; perhaps TRBD1 as D (5 bases). The CDR3 contains 16 residues. V lost 0 bases and J 6 bases, leaving 15 bases between the germline ends. Germline lookup yields CDR1 SGHVS and CDR2 FQNEAQ. The CDR3 reads CASSLAGQGGGQPQHF. CDR3 bases: TGTGCCAGCAGCTTAGCGGGGCAGGGCGGCGGTCAGCCCCAGCATTTT.

V is TRBV19 and J is TRBJ2-3, with 8 positions matching TRBD2. Germline values: CDR1 LNHDA, CDR2 SQIVND (reference sequence). The trim removed 5 bases at V and 5 bases at J, leaving 6 bases unmatched. This CDR3 has 14 amino acids. The CDR3 sequence is CASSSLAGGDTQYF. DNA for the CDR3: TGTGCCAGTAGTTCGCTAGCGGGCGGAGATACGCAGTATTTT.

This chain connects TRBV5-6 to TRBJ1-3, with 10 nucleotides matching TRBD1. There are 16 residues in the CDR3. Germline lookup yields CDR1 SGHDT and CDR2 YYEEEE. The trim removed 2 bases at V and 2 bases at J, leaving 4 bases unmatched. The CDR3 spells CASSFQDRGTGNTIYF. In DNA form, the CDR3 reads TGTGCCAGCAGCTTCCAGGACAGGGGGACTGGAAACACCATATATTTT.

The V and J genes are TRBV5-1 and TRBJ2-7, with 10 bases that match TRBD2. J was trimmed by 6 bases and V by 2 bases; bases with no gene match: 17. Germline V CDR1 and CDR2: SGHRS, YFSETQ. This CDR3 has 18 amino acids. CDR3 DNA: TGCGCCAGCAGCTTTAATTTTGGCGGGAGCGGGAGGGCAGGCGAGCAGTACTTC. This codes for CASSFNFGGSGRAGEQYF.

This chain connects TRBV18 to TRBJ2-7; 9 bases line up with TRBD1. Trimming cost V 6 bases and J 6 bases; bases outside gene matches: 9. Germline CDR1 reads KGHSH; CDR2 reads LQKENI. The length of the CDR3 is 14 residues. The CDR3 region has the DNA TGTGCCAGCTCGATCGGGACAGGGATCTCCGAGCAGTACTTC. It yields the protein CASSIGTGISEQYF.

The genes are TRBV6-1 and TRBJ2-4, with D perhaps TRBD2 (5 bases). Germline loops: CDR1 MNHNS, CDR2 SASEGT. V lost 3 bases and J lost 4, with 13 bases in between. This CDR3 is built from 15 residues. DNA of the CDR3: TGTGCCAGCAGTGAGACCGGAACGGGGAAAAACATTCAGTACTTC. It yields the protein CASSETGTGKNIQYF.

The CDR3 loop is CSVEGIQGFAYGYTF. In nucleotides, the CDR3 is TGCAGCGTTGAAGGGATACAGGGTTTTGCCTATGGCTACACCTTC. The V and J genes are TRBV29-1 and TRBJ1-2, with a weak D call TRBD1 (6 bases). CDR3 length: 15 residues. V was cut by 1 base and J by 4 bases, with 16 bases left in between. Germline V CDR1 and CDR2: SQVTM, ANQGSEA.

The V gene is TRBV28, the J gene TRBJ1-5; TRBD1 might be the D (5 bases). Germline V CDR1 and CDR2: MDHEN, SYDVKM. The CDR3 spans 16 residues. The germline V and J ends were trimmed by 6 bases and 2 bases, with 17 bases remaining between them. The CDR3: CASRQGQALGNQPQHF. The CDR3 bases are TGTGCCAGCAGGCAAGGACAAGCCCTAGGCAATCAGCCCCAGCATTTT. The whole variable domain, remainder taken from reference TRBV28 and TRBJ1-5, is DVKVTQSSRYLVKRTGEKVFLECVQDMDHENMFWYRQDPGLGLRLIYFSYDVKMKEKGDIPEGYSVSREKKERFSLILESASTNQTSMYLCASRQGQALGNQPQHFGDGTRLSIL.

The chain has TRBV12-2 and TRBJ2-1; the table assigns TRBD1, which was not confirmed against the DNA. TRBV12-2 is described as a pseudogene. This CDR3 is built from 13 residues. The CDR3 spells CASRLPDSNEQFF. In DNA form, the CDR3 reads TGTGCAAGTCGCTTACCGGACAGCAATGAGCAGTTCTTC.

The V call is TRBV2, the J call TRBJ2-3, with TRBD2 identical over 13 bases. Trimming cost V 8 bases and J 4 bases; bases outside gene matches: 6. The CDR3 covers 15 residues. Germline CDR1 and CDR2: SNHLY and FYNNEI. For the CDR3, the DNA is TGTGCCAGCCGCCTCACTAGCGGGAGGGCAGATACGCAGTATTTT. Its translation is CASRLTSGRADTQYF.

The chain links TRBV9 to TRBJ2-2; a possible D gene is TRBD1 (6 bases). This CDR3 has 16 residues. Between the trimmed V and J ends, which lost 0 bases and 0 bases, there was a span of 9 bases. The germline V gene has CDR1 SGDLS and CDR2 YYNGEE. The chain's CDR3 is CASSVVRTANTGELFF. CDR3 nucleotides: TGTGCCAGCAGCGTAGTTAGGACAGCGAACACCGGGGAGCTGTTTTTT.